These 17 T cell receptor beta chains were sequenced from one sample in a study of regulatory T cells in long-lasting Graves disease. The time point is: newly diagnosed GD, antithyroid drugs for less than 3 months. PBMC RNA served as the TCR library source. The authors built TCR beta libraries using iRepertoire HTBI primers and Arm-PCR of CDR3 regions. In TCRdb, the multiplex PCR reads were re-called with MiXCR into one record per CDR3 protein. The sample shows around 330,000 distinct CDR3 sequences, 15% to 20% of them seen only once. The starting material was peripheral blood mononuclear cells (PBMCs), obtained at new diagnosis, from a patient treated with antithyroid drugs. These receptors came from a female donor with Graves disease.

This clonotype has ten or more counts. The chain has TRBV7-9 and TRBJ2-1; the match to TRBD1 covers 7 bases. With V trimmed by 5 bases and J by 5 bases, 15 bases remained unmatched. CDR1 is SEHNR and CDR2 is FQNEAQ in the germline V gene (reference sequence). CDR3 length: 17 amino acids. Here the CDR3 DNA reads TGTGCCAGCAGCCCCCTGTCCGGCGGACAGGCTAACAATGAGCAGTTCTTC. This gives the protein CASSPLSGGQANNEQFF.

This clonotype appeared a single time. V and J are TRBV3-1 and TRBJ1-5; TRBD1 might be the D (5 bases). In germline, CDR1 is LGHDT, CDR2 YNNKEL (reference sequence). The CDR3 consists of 15 residues. V lost 4 bases to trimming and J lost 3 bases, with 13 bases between them. The chain's CDR3 is CASSLDPGTNQPQHF. CDR3 DNA: TGTGCCAGCAGCCTAGATCCAGGGACCAATCAGCCCCAGCATTTT.

The V call is TRBV20-1, the J call TRBJ1-6, with D possibly TRBD1 on 6 matching bases. Trimming left V 5 bases short and J 5 bases short, with 25 bases between. Germline V gene lookup returns CDR1 DFQATT and CDR2 SNEGSKA (reference sequence). The CDR3 has 18 residues. For the CDR3, the DNA is TGCAGTGCTGGGGGTGTGGTGGGGGCCTTTGGGGATAATTCACCCCTCCACTTT. Encoded protein: CSAGGVVGAFGDNSPLHF.

This clonotype was detected many times. The V call is TRBV6-1, the J call TRBJ1-5, with no clear D. Trimming removed 7 bases from V and 0 bases from J, with 13 bases in between. The length of the CDR3 is 15 residues. CDR1 is MNHNS, CDR2 SASEGT, per germline. CDR3 coding DNA: TGTGCCAGCATGTGCCCGCATGATAGCAATCAGCCCCAGCATTTT. It translates to CASMCPHDSNQPQHF.

Comments on this clonotype: The conserved phenylalanine or tryptophan normally closing the CDR3 is absent here, so this likely arose from a read error. This chain connects TRBV12-3 or TRBV12-4 to TRBJ2-5, with TRBD1 as a possible D gene (5 bases). The DNA end is a closer match to TRBJ2-1, so the J assignment may be wrong. The CDR3 consists of 14 residues. The DNA for the CDR3 is TGTGCCAGCAGAGGGCTAGGTCAGGGCAATGAGCAGTTCTCC. It translates to CASRGLGQGNEQFS.

The sample holds many counts of this clonotype. V is TRBV20-1 and J is TRBJ2-5, with D maybe TRBD1 (5 bases). The CDR3 sequence is 13 residues long. V dropped 2 bases and J dropped 5 bases, with 12 bases sitting between them. The germline CDR1 and CDR2 sequences are DFQATT and SNEGSKA (reference sequence). The CDR3 DNA sequence: TGCAGTGCTAGACAGGGTTTGCGGGAGACCCAGTACTTC. This sequence encodes CSARQGLRETQYF.

This clonotype occurred a few times. The chain carries TRBV28 and TRBJ1-6; D not resolved. Germline V gene sequence: CDR1 MDHEN, CDR2 SYDVKM. This CDR3 has 14 residues. Trimming took off 6 bases at V and 7 bases at J, with 13 bases between the two ends. The DNA of the CDR3 is TGTGCCAGCAGCCCGGGCCTTTTCAATTCACCCCTCCACTTT. Translating gives CASSPGLFNSPLHF.

V and J are TRBV7-9 and TRBJ2-5; 8 positions match TRBD2. Trimming cost V 4 bases and J 4 bases; bases outside gene matches: 14. The germline V gene has CDR1 SEHNR and CDR2 FQNEAQ (reference sequence). This CDR3 has 17 amino acids. CDR3 sequence (DNA): TGTGCCAGCAGCTACACTAGCGGTAGTATGATGGGAGAGACCCAGTACTTC. Translation: CASSYTSGSMMGETQYF.

V usage is TRBV11-2 and J usage is TRBJ2-2, with D tentatively TRBD1 (6 bases). This CDR3 comprises 15 residues. The ends were cut back, 5 bases at V and 1 base at J, with 11 bases in the middle. From germline, CDR1 is SGHAT and CDR2 FQNNGV. The CDR3 region is CASSQGTVNTGELFF. Written as DNA, the CDR3 is TGTGCCAGCAGCCAGGGGACGGTGAACACCGGGGAGCTGTTTTTT.

This rearrangement joins TRBV28 to TRBJ1-5, with D possibly TRBD1 on 5 matching bases. There are 17 residues in the CDR3. Trimming took off 4 bases at V and 15 bases at J, with 31 bases between the two ends. Germline V gene sequence: CDR1 MDHEN, CDR2 SYDVKM. CDR3 residues: CASSSIGAYRTGAARHF. The CDR3 DNA sequence: TGTGCCAGCAGTTCAATTGGCGCCTATCGAACCGGGGCCGCCCGGCATTTT.

Regarding this clonotype: A read error is likely here: a far larger clone is one base away. The conserved closing phenylalanine or tryptophan is absent in this CDR3, likely reflecting a read error. It is unclear where the CDR3 begins or ends on the DNA, so no DNA is shown, and the CDR3 is as TCRdb lists it. The chain has TRBV2 and TRBJ2-3. Germline-derived CDR1 and CDR2 are SNHLY and FYNNEI. The CDR3 numbers 12 amino acids, ends counted. The CDR3 sequence: CASSLGDNEQFL.

The table lists this clonotype with many counts. V and J are TRBV6-2 or TRBV6-3 and TRBJ2-5; tentative D call: TRBD2 (5 bases). V lost 5 bases, J lost 5 bases, and 24 bases lay in between. Germline loops: CDR1 MNHEY, CDR2 SVGEGT. The CDR3 runs to 17 residues. CDR3 residues: CASSEAREFHRRETQYF. The CDR3 nucleotides read TGTGCCAGCAGTGAAGCGAGAGAGTTCCACCGGAGGGAGACCCAGTACTTC.

The chain employs TRBV7-2 and TRBJ2-1; D is undetermined. This CDR3 spans 11 amino acids. Trimming pared 1 base from V and 9 bases from J, leaving 4 bases between. The V gene's germline CDR1 is SGHTA and CDR2 FQGNSA. CDR3 in amino acids: CASSLDGEQFF. The DNA for the CDR3 is TGTGCCAGCAGCTTAGATGGTGAGCAGTTCTTC.

As for this clonotype: A read error may be the cause here, since a much bigger clone is one base away. J is TRBJ1-1 and V is TRBV6-2 or TRBV6-3, with D possibly TRBD1 on 6 matching bases. Germline V gives CDR1 MNHEY, CDR2 SVGEGT. Trimming stripped 7 bases from V and 5 bases from J, with 23 bases between. The CDR3 extends over 16 amino acids. The CDR3 DNA reads TGTGCCAGCACCCTAATAGAAACTGGGGGCAGGACTGAAGCTTTCTTT. It specifies CASTLIETGGRTEAFF.

The genes are TRBV28 and TRBJ2-1; unclear D gene. The CDR3 consists of 13 residues. V lost 6 bases, J lost 4 bases, and 10 bases lay in between. From germline, CDR1 is MDHEN and CDR2 SYDVKM. CDR3 sequence: CASSQDGYNEQFF. The CDR3, as DNA: TGTGCCAGCAGCCAAGACGGATACAATGAGCAGTTCTTC.

This sequence joins TRBV15 and TRBJ2-7, with D perhaps matching TRBD1 (5 bases). The CDR3 spans 14 residues. Trimming shortened V by 7 bases and J by 1 base, and 14 bases separated the two germline ends. The V gene's germline CDR1 is LNHNV and CDR2 YYDKDF (reference sequence). The CDR3 sequence is CATKRAGWSYEQYF. CDR3 in DNA: TGTGCCACCAAAAGGGCAGGGTGGTCCTACGAGCAGTACTTC.

This clonotype was found a few times. This chain joins TRBV16 and TRBJ2-7, with 7 bases fitting TRBD1. V trimming: 0 bases; J trimming: 0 bases; junction bases outside the gene matches: 2. CDR1 KGHSY and CDR2 FQNENV come from the germline V gene. There are 15 residues in the CDR3. The CDR3 DNA sequence: TGTGCCAGCAGCCAATCAGGACAGGACTCCTACGAGCAGTACTTC. Its translation: CASSQSGQDSYEQYF.